This TCR beta chain was obtained from a study of OX40 agonist ivuxolimab in advanced cancers. Study information: Ivuxolimab doses were 0.01, 0.1, 0.3, 1.5, 3 or 10 mg/kg every 2 weeks.

This clone occurred once. The antigen is undetermined. Study observations and caveats: Average numbers of expanded clones were greater in CD8+ T cells than in CD4+. Partial responders dosed at 0.1-3.0 mg/kg displayed clonal expansion ranking among the lowest.

If patients had autoimmune disease history or systemic immunosuppression, they were excluded. Data came from immunoSEQ multiplex PCR; TCRdb stores just in-frame clones and leaves some out. The table has 90,000 or so clones, about 93% seen once. This specimen consisted of CD4+ or CD8+ T cells sorted from blood, obtained in a trial of the OX40 agonist ivuxolimab. The source of this sequence is an adult with an advanced solid tumor such as melanoma, head and neck, liver or kidney cancer.

The CDR3 coding sequence is TGTGCCAGCAGTCTAAGTCTGAACAATGAGCAGTTCTTC. As protein: CASSLSLNNEQFF. The chain employs TRBV6-1 and TRBJ2-1; D is unclear. This CDR3 region has 13 residues. V was shortened by 5 bases and J by 5 bases, with 10 bases between the two germline ends. Germline V gives CDR1 MNHNS, CDR2 SASEGT.